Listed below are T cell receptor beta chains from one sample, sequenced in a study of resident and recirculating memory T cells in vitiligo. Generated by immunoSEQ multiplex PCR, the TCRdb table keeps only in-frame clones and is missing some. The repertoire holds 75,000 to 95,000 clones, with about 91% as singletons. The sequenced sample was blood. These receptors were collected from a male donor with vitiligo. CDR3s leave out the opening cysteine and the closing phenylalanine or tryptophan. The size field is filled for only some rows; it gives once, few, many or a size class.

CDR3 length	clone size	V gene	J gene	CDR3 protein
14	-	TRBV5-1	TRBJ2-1	ASSLGGTGGWNEQF
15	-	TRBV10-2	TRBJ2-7	ASRELGTSGRAYEQY
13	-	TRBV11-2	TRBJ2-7	ASSLGLAVTYEQY
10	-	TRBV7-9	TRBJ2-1	ASSLGTGSPF
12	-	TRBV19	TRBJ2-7	ASSSRQGSYEQY
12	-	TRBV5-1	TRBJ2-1	ASRATASYNEQF
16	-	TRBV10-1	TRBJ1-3	ASLFLDRDPLSGNTIY
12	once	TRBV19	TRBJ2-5	ASSMWGPQETQY
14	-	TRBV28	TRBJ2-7	ASYGEGDTGRYEQY
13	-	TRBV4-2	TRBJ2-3	ASSQEGTLADTQY
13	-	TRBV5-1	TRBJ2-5	ASSTPSAGRETQY
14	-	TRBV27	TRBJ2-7	ASSLSIQHPLVEQY
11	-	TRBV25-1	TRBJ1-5	ASSDDRGQPQH
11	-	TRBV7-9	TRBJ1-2	AFPTGALYGYT
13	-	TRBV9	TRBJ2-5	ASSAGTGEWETQY
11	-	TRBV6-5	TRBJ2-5	ASSYQAGETQY
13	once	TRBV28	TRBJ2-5	ASSGSGQKQETQY
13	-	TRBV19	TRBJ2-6	ASKGVVSGANVLT
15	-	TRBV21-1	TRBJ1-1	ASSSRVRGQGATEAF
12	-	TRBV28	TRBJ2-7	ASSPYRVTGEQY
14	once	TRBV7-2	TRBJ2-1	ASSLGLALRRDEQF
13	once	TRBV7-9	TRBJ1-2	ASSLMGGEDYGYT
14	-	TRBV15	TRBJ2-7	ATSRDGQVPSYEQY
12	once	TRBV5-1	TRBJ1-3	ASSLGQSGNTIY
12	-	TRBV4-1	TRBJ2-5	ASSQAYVGETQY
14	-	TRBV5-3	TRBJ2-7	APVRLAGAPRREQY